These 24 T cell receptor beta chains originate from one sample sequenced in a study of blood T cell repertoires in COVID-19. Here immunoSEQ multiplex PCR was the method, and the copy in TCRdb shows in-frame clones only, minus some. The sample contains a few hundred thousand clones, about 87% of which appear only once. Sequencing was carried out using peripheral blood. Receptor source: a woman aged 45-65 years with COVID-19, enrolled during active disease.

V and J are TRBV27 and TRBJ2-1, with 8 bases identical to TRBD2. The V and J ends lost 5 bases and 2 bases, in that order; junction bases with no gene match: 5. Germline lookup yields CDR1 MNHEY and CDR2 SMNVEV (reference sequence). The CDR3 runs 15 residues. The CDR3 sequence is CASSTRGGAYNEQFF. The CDR3 DNA reads as TGTGCCAGCAGTACCCGGGGGGGCGCCTACAATGAGCAGTTCTTC.

V usage is TRBV28 and J usage is TRBJ2-5; TRBD2 might be the D (5 bases). This CDR3 has 15 amino acids. The V end lost 3 bases, the J end lost 2 bases, and 13 bases lay between the germline ends. The germline CDR1 and CDR2 sequences are MDHEN and SYDVKM. CDR3 in amino acids: CASSFRTPPQETQYF. For the CDR3, the DNA is TGTGCCAGCAGTTTTCGGACTCCTCCGCAAGAGACCCAGTACTTC.

The genes are TRBV3-1 (or the pseudogene TRBV3-2) and TRBJ1-3; D is ambiguous. This CDR3 has 14 residues. Germline lookup yields CDR1 LGHDT and CDR2 YNNKEL (reference sequence). V shed 1 base and J shed 7 bases, with 11 bases lying between them. The CDR3 DNA reads as TGTGCCAGCAGCCAAGCTCAGCGGTGGAACACCATATATTTT. Its protein product is CASSQAQRWNTIYF.

The V gene is TRBV9, the J gene TRBJ2-1; 9 nucleotides agree with TRBD2. V dropped 0 bases and J dropped 0; count of bases not matched to a gene: 1. Germline lookup yields CDR1 SGDLS and CDR2 YYNGEE. CDR3 length: 16 residues. The CDR3 DNA reads TGTGCCAGCAGCGTAGGGCGGGGGGGCTCCTACAATGAGCAGTTCTTC. Its protein product is CASSVGRGGSYNEQFF.

The chain joins TRBV6-5 to TRBJ1-6; the match to TRBD1 covers 7 bases. Germline V lookup: CDR1 MNHEY, CDR2 SVGAGI. The CDR3 sequence is 15 residues long. Unmatched junction bases numbered 8, after V lost 5 bases and J lost 7 bases. The CDR3 nucleotides are TGTGCCAGCAGTCAACTGACAGGGAAGAATTCACCCCTCCACTTT. Translating gives CASSQLTGKNSPLHF.

This rearrangement joins TRBV11-2 to TRBJ1-4; possibly TRBD1 for D (6 bases). This CDR3 contains 15 residues. CDR1 is SGHAT and CDR2 is FQNNGV in the germline V gene. Trimming shortened V by 1 base and J by 4 bases, and 10 bases separated the two germline ends. The CDR3 nucleotides read TGTGCCAGCAGCTTAGGGGGACACGATAATGAAAAACTGTTTTTT. This translates into CASSLGGHDNEKLFF.

The rearrangement joins TRBV6-1 to TRBJ1-1; TRBD1 might be the D (6 bases). The length of the CDR3 is 16 residues. Looked up from germline, CDR1 is MNHNS and CDR2 is SASEGT. The V gene lost 3 bases and the J gene lost 0 bases, with 14 bases spanning the gap. The CDR3 protein is CASSDQTGYMNTEAFF. CDR3 nucleotides: TGTGCCAGCAGTGATCAGACAGGCTACATGAACACTGAAGCTTTCTTT.

This clone has just a few counts. For the CDR3, the DNA is TGTGCCAGTTCAGGGGGCGCGCACACTGAAGCTTTCTTT. Its protein is CASSGGAHTEAFF. V is TRBV19 and J is TRBJ1-1; 8 nucleotides align to TRBD1. CDR1 is LNHDA, CDR2 SQIVND, per germline (reference sequence). Trimming cost V 8 bases and J 3 bases; bases outside gene matches: 5. The CDR3 is made up of 13 amino acids.

CDR3 sequence (DNA): TGTGCCAGCAGCCCCTTACAGGCGAACACTGAAGCTTTCTTT. Translated: CASSPLQANTEAFF. The chain is built from TRBV3-1 (or the pseudogene TRBV3-2) and TRBJ1-1; possible D gene TRBD1, 5 bases. The germline gives CDR1 LGHDT, CDR2 YNNKEL (reference sequence). V was shortened by 4 bases and J by 1 base, with 10 bases between the two germline ends. CDR3 length: 14 amino acids.

With respect to this clone: Within the sample, other DNA sequences also encode this same CDR3. The gene calls are TRBV18 and TRBJ2-7, with unresolved D. The germline V and J ends were trimmed by 0 bases and 1 base, with 7 bases remaining between them. CDR1 is KGHSH and CDR2 is LQKENI in the germline V gene. This CDR3 is built from 14 residues. The CDR3: CASSPPGGSYEQYF. The CDR3 coding sequence is TGTGCCAGCTCACCACCCGGCGGATCCTACGAGCAGTACTTC.

This chain uses TRBV12-3 or TRBV12-4 with TRBJ1-2, with 10 bases aligning to TRBD1. Losses at the gene ends were 7 bases for V and 8 bases for J; bases not matched to a gene: 7. The CDR3 contains 13 residues. The CDR3 here is CASNPGQGTGYTF. DNA of the CDR3: TGTGCCAGCAATCCGGGACAGGGGACAGGCTACACCTTC.

The genes are TRBV10-1 and TRBJ2-1, with TRBD2 matching 13 bases. Germline V gives CDR1 WNHNN, CDR2 SYGVQD (reference sequence). After removal of 4 bases from V and 7 bases from J, the junction contained 10 bases not matched to a gene. The CDR3 has 17 residues. The CDR3 loop is CASSGLAGGGKVNEQFF. The CDR3 bases are TGCGCCAGCAGTGGACTAGCGGGGGGCGGAAAAGTAAATGAGCAGTTCTTC.

V and J are TRBV2 and TRBJ1-3; D is ambiguous. The CDR3 has 13 residues. V gave up 4 bases and J gave up 2 bases, with 6 bases separating them. CDR1 SNHLY and CDR2 FYNNEI come from the germline V gene. Here the CDR3 reads CASSGRPGNTIYF. CDR3 sequence (DNA): TGTGCCAGCAGTGGGAGACCTGGAAACACCATATATTTT.

This rearrangement joins TRBV28 to TRBJ1-2; TRBD1 matches 7 bases. Germline V lookup: CDR1 MDHEN, CDR2 SYDVKM. Trimming cost V 5 bases and J 10 bases; bases outside gene matches: 10. The CDR3 spans 13 residues. The CDR3 loop is CASSQPRQGSYTF. CDR3 DNA: TGTGCCAGCAGTCAGCCTCGACAGGGATCCTACACCTTC.

The rearrangement uses TRBV10-3 and TRBJ1-1, with D uncertain. Per the germline V gene, CDR1 is ENHRY and CDR2 is SYGVKD. This CDR3 contains 13 residues. V was trimmed by 2 bases and J by 5 bases, leaving 9 bases between them. The CDR3 here is CAISEGGVTEAFF. The CDR3, as DNA: TGTGCCATCAGTGAGGGCGGTGTTACTGAAGCTTTCTTT.

This chain's CDR3 is CASRLTGHGYTF. CDR3 nucleotides: TGTGCAAGTCGCTTAACTGGGCATGGCTACACCTTC. This rearrangement joins TRBV12-2 to TRBJ1-2; TRBD1 is the table's D call, not checked against the DNA. TRBV12-2 is a listed pseudogene. The CDR3 has 12 amino acids.

This sequence joins TRBV6-1 and TRBJ2-7, with 10 bases aligning to TRBD1. CDR1 and CDR2 (germline): MNHNS, SASEGT. There are 15 residues in the CDR3. Trimming removed 3 bases from V and 3 bases from J; junction bases left unmatched: 5. The CDR3 loop is CASSDGDRGGYEQYF. CDR3 in DNA: TGTGCCAGCAGTGACGGGGACAGGGGCGGCTACGAGCAGTACTTC.

V usage is TRBV5-5 and J usage is TRBJ2-7; 9 bases fit TRBD1. The CDR3 is 15 residues long. V lost 1 base, J lost 3 bases, and 5 bases stayed unmatched. Germline CDR1 and CDR2: SGHKS and YYEKEE (reference sequence). CDR3 sequence reads: CASSLRSGQGYEQYF. CDR3 bases: TGTGCCAGCAGCTTGAGGTCGGGACAGGGCTACGAGCAGTACTTC.

The rearrangement links TRBV10-3 to TRBJ2-1, with TRBD1 as a possible D gene (6 bases). With 2 bases removed from V and 9 bases from J, the gap between germline ends came to 8 bases. CDR3 length: 12 residues. Germline V gene sequence: CDR1 ENHRY, CDR2 SYGVKD. The CDR3 sequence is CAISEEGGEQFF. The CDR3 nucleotides are TGTGCCATCAGTGAGGAAGGGGGTGAGCAGTTCTTC.

V usage is TRBV18 and J usage is TRBJ1-2, with D unresolved. The germline V gene has CDR1 KGHSH and CDR2 LQKENI. Trimming left V 6 bases short and J 5 bases short, with 19 bases between. This CDR3 contains 15 residues. CDR3 DNA sequence: TGTGCCAGCTCGCCTCCATCCCTGGCCGGGTATGGCTACACCTTC. The encoded protein is CASSPPSLAGYGYTF.

The chain carries TRBV7-9 and TRBJ2-1; TRBD1 matches 12 bases. Germline values: CDR1 SEHNR, CDR2 FQNEAQ (reference sequence). V lost 10 bases, J lost 9 bases, and 13 bases stayed unmatched. The CDR3 is 15 amino acids. The CDR3 spells CATWTGQGAFGEQFF. CDR3 in DNA: TGTGCCACTTGGACGGGACAGGGGGCATTTGGTGAGCAGTTCTTC.

This clone was detected a few times. The CDR3 sequence is CASARDSWGYTF. Written as DNA, the CDR3 is TGTGCCAGCGCCCGGGACAGTTGGGGCTACACCTTC. This chain joins TRBV19 and TRBJ1-2, with 7 bases matching TRBD1. Trimming took 9 bases from V and 8 from J; bases not matched to a gene: 9. The CDR3 spans 12 residues. Germline V gives CDR1 LNHDA, CDR2 SQIVND (reference sequence).

This chain links TRBV6-1 with TRBJ2-5; 10 bases line up with TRBD2. V trimming: 4 bases; J trimming: 4 bases; junction bases outside the gene matches: 9. This CDR3 is built from 16 residues. The germline CDR1 and CDR2 sequences are MNHNS and SASEGT. Here the CDR3 reads CASSVVVAGGPETQYF. The CDR3 DNA is TGTGCCAGCAGTGTCGTCGTAGCGGGGGGTCCAGAGACCCAGTACTTC.

The chain links TRBV18 to TRBJ1-1; TRBD1 is a possible D gene (6 bases). The CDR3 contains 16 residues. Germline-derived CDR1 and CDR2 are KGHSH and LQKENI. Trimming stripped 3 bases from V and 2 bases from J, with 16 bases between. This CDR3 is CASSPTPATGNTEAFF. The CDR3, as DNA: TGTGCCAGCTCACCCACACCGGCGACAGGTAACACTGAAGCTTTCTTT.